One sample yielded the 22 T cell receptor beta chains listed below, sequenced in a study of control samples from healthy donors and cancer patients. Using immunoSEQ multiplex PCR, the repertoire was profiled, and TCRdb retains in-frame clones only, with some absent. The sample consists of 150,000 or so clones, around 90% of them appearing once. Sequences were obtained from blood. The receptor set was obtained from a young man in good health.

The rearrangement links TRBV11-2 to TRBJ1-3; no clear D. This CDR3 is 15 amino acids long. V gave up 1 base and J gave up 0 bases, with 7 bases separating them. Looked up from germline, CDR1 is SGHAT and CDR2 is FQNNGV. The CDR3 coding sequence is TGTGCCAGCAGCTTAGTACCAGACTCTGGAAACACCATATATTTT. It translates to CASSLVPDSGNTIYF.

This clone was found once. The chain recombines TRBV29-1 with TRBJ2-3; D tentatively fits TRBD1 or TRBD2 (5 bases each). The V gene lost 4 bases and the J gene lost 0 bases, with 14 bases spanning the gap. Germline lookup yields CDR1 SQVTM and CDR2 ANQGSEA. The CDR3 totals 15 residues. CDR3 sequence reads: CSVVPLRDSTDTQYF. Here the CDR3 DNA reads TGCAGCGTTGTTCCACTCCGGGACAGCACAGATACGCAGTATTTT.

A note on this clone: An end of the junction does not agree with germline; a read error may underlie this. The chain recombines TRBV7-7 with TRBJ2-1, with D maybe TRBD2 (6 bases). CDR3 length: 18 amino acids. Germline-derived CDR1 and CDR2 are SSHAT and FNYEAQ (reference sequence). The CDR3 DNA reads TGTGCTAGCAGCTTACTCCCCGGGACTGAGAGCTCCTACAATGAGCAGTTCTTC. Translated: CASSLLPGTESSYNEQFF.

J is TRBJ2-5 and V is TRBV6-4; the match to TRBD2 covers 8 bases. Germline-derived CDR1 and CDR2 are MRHNA and SNTAGT. Trimming took 6 bases from V and 5 from J; bases not matched to a gene: 8. This CDR3 has 14 amino acids. Here the CDR3 reads CASSPLAGMETQYF. DNA for the CDR3: TGTGCCAGCAGCCCTTTAGCGGGAATGGAGACCCAGTACTTC.

This clone has more than one count but fewer than ten. This chain links TRBV30 with TRBJ1-5; D unclear. Germline CDR1 reads GTSNPN; CDR2 reads SVGIG (reference sequence). There are 13 residues in the CDR3. V was pared by 3 bases and J by 3 bases, with 9 bases between. The DNA of the CDR3 is TGTGCCTGGAGCCTGGCCAACAATCAGCCCCAGCATTTT. Amino acids: CAWSLANNQPQHF.

The rearrangement joins TRBV7-2 to TRBJ1-5; D may be TRBD1 (5 bases). Trimming removed 2 bases from V and 3 bases from J, with 11 bases in between. Germline V gives CDR1 SGHTA, CDR2 FQGNSA. The CDR3 is 15 amino acids. CDR3 coding DNA: TGTGCCAGCAGCTTATGGTCGGACACCAATCAGCCCCAGCATTTT. Amino acids: CASSLWSDTNQPQHF. Full variable domain (missing parts from reference TRBV7-2 and TRBJ1-5): GAGVSQSPSNKVTEKGKDVELRCDPISGHTALYWYRQSLGQGLEFLIYFQGNSAPDKSGLPSDRFSAERTGGSVSTLTIQRTQQEDSAVYLCASSLWSDTNQPQHFGDGTRLSIL.

The V gene is TRBV19, the J gene TRBJ1-5; TRBD1 matches at 8 bases. With V trimmed by 8 bases and J by 3 bases, 9 bases remained unmatched. This CDR3 has 15 amino acids. Germline V gives CDR1 LNHDA, CDR2 SQIVND (reference sequence). CDR3 region: CASASGTGVNQPQHF. Written as DNA, the CDR3 is TGTGCCAGTGCCTCCGGGACAGGAGTCAATCAGCCCCAGCATTTT.

In DNA, the CDR3 is TGTGCCAGCAGCTTTACCGGGCCGCGTGTGTACGAGCAGTACTTC. Protein: CASSFTGPRVYEQYF. V usage is TRBV7-8 and J usage is TRBJ2-7; D gene unclear. Deletions cut 3 bases from V and 4 bases from J, with 16 bases between. CDR3 length: 15 amino acids. Germline CDR1 and CDR2: SGHVS and FQNEAQ.

V is TRBV5-1 and J is TRBJ2-7; 7 bases are a match to TRBD1. CDR1 SGHRS and CDR2 YFSETQ come from the germline V gene. The CDR3 runs 16 residues. Germline trimming cut 0 bases from V and 3 bases from J; bases unmatched to any gene: 9. The CDR3 protein is CASSLARDRVGYEQYF. CDR3 coding DNA: TGCGCCAGCAGCTTGGCTCGAGACAGGGTGGGCTACGAGCAGTACTTC.

In its sample, this clone was seen a few times. This chain links TRBV6-2 or TRBV6-3 with TRBJ2-7; D not resolved. CDR3 length: 12 amino acids. V was pared by 8 bases and J by 6 bases, with 14 bases between. The V gene's germline CDR1 is MNHEY and CDR2 SVGEGT. The CDR3: CASRRQAGEQYF. CDR3 coding DNA: TGTGCCAGCCGCCGCCAGGCCGGCGAGCAGTACTTC.

The chain recombines TRBV5-6 with TRBJ1-6; 7 positions agree with TRBD1. V was clipped by 2 bases and J by 14 bases; unmatched bases: 10. CDR1 and CDR2 from the germline V gene are SGHDT and YYEEEE. This CDR3 has 14 residues. DNA of the CDR3: TGTGCCAGCAGCTTAAGGGGGCGCGAAATCACCCTCCACTTT. Amino acid sequence: CASSLRGREITLHF.

The chain is built from TRBV15 and TRBJ1-1; D is possibly TRBD1 (6 bases). The CDR3 sequence is 14 residues long. The germline V gene has CDR1 LNHNV and CDR2 YYDKDF (reference sequence). V shed 2 bases and J shed 8 bases, with 15 bases lying between them. The CDR3 DNA reads TGTGCCACCAGCAGATCCTGGACAGTTAACGAAGCTTTCTTT. Amino acid sequence: CATSRSWTVNEAFF.

V is TRBV3-1 (or the pseudogene TRBV3-2) and J is TRBJ2-3, with D tentatively TRBD1 (5 bases). V lost 0 bases and J 4 bases, leaving 20 bases between the germline ends. The length of the CDR3 is 18 residues. The germline CDR1 and CDR2 sequences are LGHDT and YNNKEL (reference sequence). CDR3 protein: CASSQDGSPGPHPDTQYF. For the CDR3, the DNA is TGTGCCAGCAGCCAAGATGGTTCCCCAGGGCCCCACCCAGATACGCAGTATTTT.

This rearrangement joins TRBV28 to TRBJ1-3; no firm D call. The CDR3 spans 15 residues. V was cut by 3 bases and J by 0 bases, with 9 bases left in between. Germline CDR1 reads MDHEN; CDR2 reads SYDVKM. For the CDR3, the DNA is TGTGCCAGCAGTTTCGACTGGAGCTCTGGAAACACCATATATTTT. Translation gives CASSFDWSSGNTIYF.

This rearrangement joins TRBV9 to TRBJ2-3, with TRBD2 identical over 7 bases. In germline, CDR1 is SGDLS, CDR2 YYNGEE. This CDR3 has 15 amino acids. V trimming: 0 bases; J trimming: 2 bases; junction bases outside the gene matches: 3. The CDR3 region is CASSVEGLHTDTQYF. In nucleotides, the CDR3 is TGTGCCAGCAGCGTAGAGGGACTACACACAGATACGCAGTATTTT.

The chain couples TRBV6-5 to TRBJ1-2; perhaps TRBD1 as D (6 bases). Trimming stripped 2 bases from V and 0 bases from J, with 7 bases between. The CDR3 runs to 14 residues. Germline V gives CDR1 MNHEY, CDR2 SVGAGI. The CDR3 DNA is TGTGCCAGCAGTTACGGGGGGCCTAACTATGGCTACACCTTC. It specifies CASSYGGPNYGYTF.

The chain uses TRBV2 and TRBJ2-2; TRBD1 is a possible D gene (6 bases). The CDR3 is 13 residues long. Trimming took 9 bases from V and 2 from J, leaving 10 bases between them. Germline V lookup: CDR1 SNHLY, CDR2 FYNNEI. The CDR3 DNA reads TGTGCCAGGGGGACACCCAACACCGGGGAGCTGTTTTTT. Translating gives CARGTPNTGELFF.

This rearrangement joins TRBV19 to TRBJ2-1; D ambiguous. Trimming took 5 bases from V and 6 from J, leaving 11 bases between them. CDR1 and CDR2 from the germline V gene are LNHDA and SQIVND (reference sequence). This CDR3 spans 13 amino acids. The CDR3 nucleotides are TGTGCCAGTAGTCGGTCATTATCCAATGAGCAGTTCTTC. This codes for CASSRSLSNEQFF.

V and J are TRBV3-1 (or the pseudogene TRBV3-2) and TRBJ1-5, with a weak D call TRBD1 (5 bases). CDR1 LGHDT and CDR2 YNNKEL come from the germline V gene (reference sequence). The CDR3 totals 18 residues. Trimming removed 1 base from V and 0 bases from J, with 16 bases in between. The CDR3 DNA sequence: TGTGCCAGCAGCCAAGGGACCGTTCGGGGGGATAGCAATCAGCCCCAGCATTTT. Its translation: CASSQGTVRGDSNQPQHF.

The chain couples TRBV24-1 to TRBJ2-3; D is undetermined. V was cut by 3 bases and J by 0 bases, with 3 bases left in between. Germline CDR1 reads KGHDR; CDR2 reads SFDVKD. The length of the CDR3 is 13 residues. For the CDR3, the DNA is TGTGCCACCAGTGATCATAGCACAGATACGCAGTATTTT. It is translated as CATSDHSTDTQYF.

J is TRBJ1-1 and V is TRBV3-1 (or the pseudogene TRBV3-2); D ambiguous. Trimming shortened V by 0 bases and J by 5 bases, and 13 bases separated the two germline ends. Germline V CDR1 and CDR2: LGHDT, YNNKEL (reference sequence). The CDR3 has 15 amino acids. The CDR3 DNA reads as TGTGCCAGCAGCCAAGATCGAGGGATCAGGACTGAAGCTTTCTTT. Its translation: CASSQDRGIRTEAFF.

About this clone: Other DNA sequences in the sample encode the same CDR3. The DNA of the CDR3 is TGTGCCAGCAGTCAGCAGGGGGGGGATACGCAGTATTTT. The encoded protein is CASSQQGGDTQYF. The chain carries TRBV6-5 and TRBJ2-3; D may be TRBD1 or TRBD2 (7 bases each). Trimming pared 5 bases from V and 6 bases from J, leaving 12 bases between. The V gene's germline CDR1 is MNHEY and CDR2 SVGAGI. This CDR3 region has 13 residues.